This passage covers 25 T cell receptor beta chains from one sample sequenced in a study of T-cell memory formation after mild COVID-19 (dated by TCRdb to the early 2020s). Receptors were amplified or captured by 5' RACE. The sequencing machine was an Illumina NovaSeq 6000. TCRdb handled the public reads itself, with Q25 trimming in fastp and clone calling in MiXCR, and kept productive beta chains. Entries that share a CDR3 protein sequence are merged under the most common genes and DNA. Present in this sample are about 60,000 distinct CDR3 sequences, more than 10% of which were seen just once. Together, the top ten hold about 25% of the sample. The sample was PBMCs or a T cell subset sorted from them (not recorded which). These receptors were obtained from a man between 18 and 29 years old who had mild COVID-19 (a few samples of this study predate the infection). The sample titles of this study are shuffled in the database, so cell type and time point are left out; the donor was told from shared clones.

This sequence joins TRBV4-3 and TRBJ1-1; no reliable D call. Germline lookup yields CDR1 LGHNA and CDR2 YSLEER. The CDR3 sequence is 15 residues long. The V gene lost 0 bases and the J gene lost 5 bases, with 13 bases spanning the gap. DNA for the CDR3: TGCGCCAGCAGCCAAGATTGGACCCTGGGTACTGAAGCTTTCTTT. This gives the protein CASSQDWTLGTEAFF.

This clonotype was recorded a few times. The chain links TRBV7-8 to TRBJ2-3; D tentatively fits TRBD1 or TRBD2 (5 bases each). This CDR3 spans 17 amino acids. The germline V gene has CDR1 SGHVS and CDR2 FQNEAQ. V was cut by 1 base and J by 0 bases, with 14 bases left in between. CDR3 nucleotide sequence: TGTGCCAGCAGCTTAGGCGGTCGTGGGGACAGCACAGATACGCAGTATTTT. The encoded protein is CASSLGGRGDSTDTQYF.

This clonotype was counted many times. V is TRBV7-9 and J is TRBJ2-4; D is perhaps TRBD1 or TRBD2 (6 bases each). Trimming removed 5 bases from V and 2 bases from J, with 10 bases in between. This CDR3 spans 14 amino acids. CDR1 SEHNR and CDR2 FQNEAQ come from the germline V gene (reference sequence). The CDR3 bases are TGTGCCAGCAGCGAGGGGGGTTCCAAAAACATTCAGTACTTC. Translation: CASSEGGSKNIQYF.

This clonotype was detected only a few times. The chain couples TRBV24-1 to TRBJ1-5, with D unclear. The germline V gene encodes CDR1 KGHDR and CDR2 SFDVKD. The V end was cut by 3 bases, the J end by 5 bases, with 4 bases between. The CDR3 has 12 amino acids. DNA of the CDR3: TGTGCCACCAGTGATCCGCATCAGCCCCAGCATTTT. Protein sequence: CATSDPHQPQHF.

J is TRBJ1-2 and V is TRBV6-5, with a possible D match to TRBD1 (5 bases). Germline CDR1 and CDR2: MNHEY and SVGAGI. The V end lost 5 bases, the J end lost 8 bases, and 9 bases lay between the germline ends. CDR3 length: 11 residues. CDR3 sequence reads: CASSRGGGYTF. CDR3 coding DNA: TGTGCCAGCAGTCGGGGGGGGGGCTACACCTTC.

This chain links TRBV7-9 with TRBJ1-4, with 9 bases that match TRBD1. The CDR3 has 14 amino acids. Trimming at V came to 4 bases and at J to 5 bases, leaving 2 bases not matched to a gene. Germline lookup yields CDR1 SEHNR and CDR2 FQNEAQ (reference sequence). The CDR3 here is CASSSDRGNEKLFF. As DNA, the CDR3 is TGTGCCAGCAGCTCGGACAGGGGCAATGAAAAACTGTTTTTT.

The sample holds a few counts of this clonotype. The V and J genes are TRBV29-1 and TRBJ2-3, with D possibly being TRBD1 (6 bases). The V end lost 3 bases, the J end lost 2 bases, and 12 bases lay between the germline ends. Germline V gene sequence: CDR1 SQVTM, CDR2 ANQGSEA. The CDR3 runs 14 residues. The CDR3: CSVEWGRYTDTQYF. The CDR3, as DNA: TGCAGCGTTGAGTGGGGGCGATACACAGATACGCAGTATTTT.

This clonotype was observed at least ten times. The gene calls are TRBV7-2 and TRBJ1-1; D perhaps matches TRBD1 (6 bases). The CDR3 length is 18 residues. Germline CDR1 and CDR2: SGHTA and FQGNSA. Trimming took off 3 bases at V and 0 bases at J, with 20 bases between the two ends. The CDR3 bases are TGTGCCAGCAGCTTCACAGGGCGCAAATCCATCATGAACACTGAAGCTTTCTTT. Encoded protein: CASSFTGRKSIMNTEAFF. Drawing the rest from reference TRBV7-2 and TRBJ1-1, the complete variable domain is GAGVSQSPSNKVTEKGKDVELRCDPISGHTALYWYRQSLGQGLEFLIYFQGNSAPDKSGLPSDRFSAERTGGSVSTLTIQRTQQEDSAVYLCASSFTGRKSIMNTEAFFGQGTRLTVV.

This clonotype was observed a few times. CDR3 sequence: CASSFSGQRLYV. The CDR3 region has the DNA TGTGCCAGCAGTTTCAGTGGACAGAGGTTGTACGTC. V and J are TRBV28 and TRBJ2-7, with D tentatively TRBD1 (6 bases). V shed 3 bases and J shed 12 bases, with 15 bases lying between them. Germline V lookup: CDR1 MDHEN, CDR2 SYDVKM. The CDR3 length is 12 residues.

At least ten counts were recorded for this clonotype. The chain employs TRBV28 and TRBJ2-5; a weak D match, TRBD2 (5 bases). V gave up 6 bases and J gave up 5 bases, with 16 bases separating them. The CDR3 length is 14 residues. CDR1 and CDR2 from the germline V gene are MDHEN and SYDVKM. The CDR3 coding sequence is TGTGCCAGCAGCCCCACATCCCCGGGGGAGACCCAGTACTTC. Translation gives CASSPTSPGETQYF.

This clonotype was seen ten or more times. The rearrangement links TRBV20-1 to TRBJ2-3, with 12 bases lining up with TRBD2. After removal of 3 bases from V and 2 bases from J, the junction contained 6 bases not matched to a gene. The V gene's germline CDR1 is DFQATT and CDR2 SNEGSKA (reference sequence). This CDR3 contains 16 residues. The CDR3 DNA reads TGCAGTGCTAGGCTATCTAGCGGGGGGGCCACAGATACGCAGTATTTT. It codes for CSARLSSGGATDTQYF.

This chain links TRBV4-3 with TRBJ2-6; D is unclear. Germline V gene data show CDR1 as LGHNA and CDR2 as YSLEER. The length of the CDR3 is 16 residues. Deletions cut 0 bases from V and 0 bases from J, with 6 bases between. The CDR3 reads CASSQDIVSGANVLTF. In DNA, the CDR3 is TGCGCCAGCAGCCAAGATATTGTCTCTGGGGCCAACGTCCTGACTTTC.

The chain is built from TRBV27 and TRBJ2-7; 10 positions match TRBD1. Per germline, CDR1 MNHEY and CDR2 SMNVEV (reference sequence). This CDR3 spans 15 amino acids. V gave up 1 base and J gave up 6 bases; unmatched junction bases: 6. Here the CDR3 DNA reads TGTGCCAGCAGTTTATGGAAGACAGGGGGCGGCGAGCAGTACTTC. This translates into CASSLWKTGGGEQYF.

The rearrangement uses TRBV4-1 and TRBJ2-5; D not resolved. Looked up from germline, CDR1 is MGHRA and CDR2 is YSYEKL. The CDR3 is made up of 16 amino acids. V was shortened by 0 bases and J by 9 bases, with 20 bases between the two germline ends. The CDR3 region has the DNA TGCGCCAGCAGCCAAGATCAATGGCAGGACCCCCCGGCCCAGTACTTC. This encodes CASSQDQWQDPPAQYF.

This clonotype has just a few counts. This chain links TRBV15 with TRBJ1-5; the D is unclear. The V end lost 0 bases, the J end lost 4 bases, and 4 bases lay between the germline ends. This CDR3 comprises 13 residues. CDR1 is LNHNV and CDR2 is YYDKDF in the germline V gene (reference sequence). CDR3 coding DNA: TGTGCCACCAGCAGAGATCAGAATCAGCCCCAGCATTTT. Encoded protein: CATSRDQNQPQHF.

The chain links TRBV27 to TRBJ2-5, with TRBD1 as a possible D gene (5 bases). The germline V gene encodes CDR1 MNHEY and CDR2 SMNVEV (reference sequence). This CDR3 comprises 13 residues. Trimming removed 5 bases from V and 5 bases from J, with 12 bases in between. CDR3 nucleotides: TGTGCCAGCAGTCCCACAGGTTCCGAGACCCAGTACTTC. It translates to CASSPTGSETQYF.

This clonotype was recorded many times. This chain connects TRBV7-2 to TRBJ2-5; 9 bases are shared with TRBD1. CDR1 SGHTA and CDR2 FQGNSA come from the germline V gene. Losses at the gene ends were 4 bases for V and 9 bases for J; bases not matched to a gene: 9. This CDR3 comprises 14 residues. The CDR3 nucleotides read TGTGCCAGCAGCTCATACAGGGGGCGCATGGCCCAGTACTTC. It yields the protein CASSSYRGRMAQYF. Full variable domain (outside the CDR3, taken from reference TRBV7-2 and TRBJ2-5): GAGVSQSPSNKVTEKGKDVELRCDPISGHTALYWYRQSLGQGLEFLIYFQGNSAPDKSGLPSDRFSAERTGGSVSTLTIQRTQQEDSAVYLCASSSYRGRMAQYFGPGTRLLVL.

This clonotype is medium-sized (0.01 to 0.1%). The chain uses TRBV9 and TRBJ2-3, with D possibly being TRBD1 or TRBD2 (6 bases each). V was shortened by 4 bases and J by 2 bases, with 23 bases between the two germline ends. Germline CDR1 and CDR2: SGDLS and YYNGEE. The CDR3 consists of 18 residues. The CDR3 DNA follows: TGTGCCAGCAGCCCACGGAGGGGGGCAGCGTACTTCACAGATACGCAGTATTTT. Translation: CASSPRRGAAYFTDTQYF.

This clonotype was found a few times. The V and J genes are TRBV3-1 and TRBJ2-5; 10 bases agree with TRBD2. CDR1 is LGHDT, CDR2 YNNKEL, per germline (reference sequence). V shed 4 bases, J shed 5 bases, and the junction held 4 bases outside the gene matches. The length of the CDR3 is 14 residues. The CDR3 DNA follows: TGTGCCAGCAGCCTCCCTAGCGGGGGCGAGACCCAGTACTTC. Protein: CASSLPSGGETQYF.

This clonotype was seen only a few times. This CDR3 is CASSEPHQDTQYF. The DNA of the CDR3 is TGTGCCAGCAGTGAACCCCACCAAGATACGCAGTATTTT. V usage is TRBV2 and J usage is TRBJ2-3; D remains unclear. The CDR3 spans 13 residues. V was trimmed by 2 bases and J by 5 bases, leaving 8 bases between them. Germline V CDR1 and CDR2: SNHLY, FYNNEI.

With respect to this clonotype: Because it lacks the conserved phenylalanine or tryptophan at the end, this CDR3 is likely a read error. The chain employs TRBV9 and TRBJ2-1; weak D call: TRBD1 (6 bases). The germline V gene has CDR1 SGDLS and CDR2 YYNGEE. The CDR3 loop spans 14 amino acids. Trimming took off 4 bases at V and 5 bases at J, with 13 bases between the two ends. Written as DNA, the CDR3 is TGTGCCAGCAGCATAAACAGGGACCACAATGAGCAGTTCTTA. Amino acid sequence: CASSINRDHNEQFL.

This clonotype occurred a few times. At one end, the junction sequence differs from germline, possibly due to a read error. This chain joins TRBV7-9 and TRBJ2-1; TRBD1 agrees at 10 bases. In germline, CDR1 is SEHNR, CDR2 FQNEAQ (reference sequence). CDR3 size: 15 residues. CDR3 nucleotide sequence: TGTGCCAGCAGCTCTGCGGACAGGGGGTGGAATGGGCAGTTCTTC. Protein: CASSSADRGWNGQFF.

This clonotype was seen more than once but under ten times. J is TRBJ2-7 and V is TRBV20-1; TRBD1 agrees at 7 bases. Germline assignment: CDR1 DFQATT and CDR2 SNEGSKA (reference sequence). Germline trimming cut 5 bases from V and 4 bases from J; bases unmatched to any gene: 2. This CDR3 contains 11 residues. The CDR3 reads CSALGQYEQYV. The CDR3, as DNA: TGCAGTGCTTTGGGACAGTACGAGCAGTACGTC.

The rearrangement joins TRBV20-1 to TRBJ1-2; no reliable D call. CDR3 length: 12 residues. Trimming shortened V by 2 bases and J by 8 bases, and 12 bases separated the two germline ends. Germline V gives CDR1 DFQATT, CDR2 SNEGSKA (reference sequence). CDR3: CSARLPRPGYTF. CDR3 nucleotides: TGCAGTGCTAGATTGCCCCGCCCCGGCTACACCTTC.

This clonotype was seen repeatedly, ten times or more. The CDR3 nucleotides are TGTGCCTGTAGGACAGACCTAGCTGGGGCCAACGTCCTGACTTTC. The encoded protein is CACRTDLAGANVLTF. This chain joins TRBV6-6 and TRBJ2-6; tentatively, D is TRBD1 (6 bases). The CDR3 loop spans 15 amino acids. V was trimmed by 11 bases and J by 2 bases, leaving 16 bases between them. Germline CDR1 is MNHNY and CDR2 is SVGAGI (reference sequence).